This entry lists 31 T cell receptor beta chains sequenced from one sample in a study of graft-versus-host responses after intestinal transplantation. Here immunoSEQ multiplex PCR was the method, and the copy in TCRdb shows in-frame clones only, minus some. The sample shows approximately 54,000 clones, roughly 89% of them seen only once. Sequences were derived from PBMCs, sampled 650 to 670 days after intestinal transplant. The receptors shown here come from a human patient who received an intestinal transplant, so some T cells may come from the graft donor.

The chain's CDR3 is CASSVAGTGGGTGELFF. DNA for the CDR3: TGTGCCAGCAGCGTTGCCGGGACAGGGGGCGGAACCGGGGAGCTGTTTTTT. This rearrangement joins TRBV9 to TRBJ2-2; 12 positions match TRBD1. The CDR3 is 17 residues long. Germline-derived CDR1 and CDR2 are SGDLS and YYNGEE. J was trimmed by 5 bases and V by 2 bases; bases with no gene match: 7.

This sequence joins TRBV6-4 and TRBJ1-4; perhaps TRBD1 as D (6 bases). Per the germline V gene, CDR1 is MRHNA and CDR2 is SNTAGT. Trimming took off 2 bases at V and 8 bases at J, with 9 bases between the two ends. The length of the CDR3 is 13 residues. This CDR3 reads CASSDGRGEKLFF. The CDR3 region has the DNA TGTGCCAGCAGTGACGGCAGGGGAGAAAAACTGTTTTTT.

The CDR3 region is CASSHTMRQGGTEAFF. The CDR3 nucleotides are TGTGCCAGCAGCCACACAATGCGGCAGGGAGGCACTGAAGCTTTCTTT. The rearrangement uses TRBV7-9 and TRBJ1-1; a weak D match, TRBD1 (5 bases). V dropped 5 bases and J dropped 4 bases, with 20 bases sitting between them. CDR3 size: 16 residues. CDR1 SEHNR and CDR2 FQNEAQ come from the germline V gene (reference sequence).

J is TRBJ2-1 and V is TRBV5-1; D unclear. Germline CDR1 reads SGHRS; CDR2 reads YFSETQ. Trimming removed 4 bases at V and 5 bases at J, with 13 bases between. The CDR3 loop spans 14 amino acids. The CDR3 sequence: CASSMGPNNNEQFF. The CDR3, as DNA: TGCGCCAGCAGCATGGGTCCCAATAACAATGAGCAGTTCTTC.

CDR3 amino acids: CASSNFWGPLLAKNIQYF. The CDR3 coding sequence is TGTGCCAGCAGCAATTTCTGGGGTCCCCTCCTAGCCAAAAACATTCAGTACTTC. This rearrangement joins TRBV21-1 to TRBJ2-4. TRBV21-1 is reported as a pseudogene. CDR3 length: 18 residues.

The V and J genes are TRBV9 and TRBJ1-1; perhaps TRBD1 as D (6 bases). This CDR3 comprises 13 residues. Trimming took 7 bases from V and 0 from J, leaving 10 bases between them. The germline gives CDR1 SGDLS, CDR2 YYNGEE. The CDR3 protein is CASGTGLNTEAFF. DNA of the CDR3: TGTGCCAGCGGTACAGGGCTGAACACTGAAGCTTTCTTT.

This chain uses TRBV11-2 with TRBJ2-1; 10 nucleotides match TRBD1. CDR1 SGHAT and CDR2 FQNNGV come from the germline V gene. The CDR3 has 17 residues. Trimming cost V 3 bases and J 1 base; bases outside gene matches: 6. The CDR3 DNA reads TGTGCCAGCAGCTTGCTGGACAGGGGGAGGTCCTACAATGAGCAGTTCTTC. It yields the protein CASSLLDRGRSYNEQFF.

The CDR3 loop is CASSLTANTEAFF. The CDR3 nucleotides read TGTGCCAGTAGTCTCACAGCGAACACTGAAGCTTTCTTT. The chain is built from TRBV19 and TRBJ1-1; D is undetermined. Between the trimmed V and J ends, which lost 5 bases and 1 base, there was a span of 8 bases. The V gene's germline CDR1 is LNHDA and CDR2 SQIVND (reference sequence). The length of the CDR3 is 13 residues.

The rearrangement links TRBV12-5 to TRBJ1-2, with D unresolved. The length of the CDR3 is 14 residues. Looked up from germline, CDR1 is LGHNT and CDR2 is FRNRAP. Trimming stripped 1 base from V and 3 bases from J, with 9 bases between. The CDR3 region is CASGLGGRDYGYTF. The DNA for the CDR3 is TGTGCTAGTGGTTTGGGGGGTAGGGACTATGGCTACACCTTC.

This chain joins TRBV11-2 and TRBJ2-5, with a tentative D call TRBD1 (5 bases). Germline V gene data show CDR1 as SGHAT and CDR2 as FQNNGV. There are 14 residues in the CDR3. V was trimmed by 5 bases and J by 1 base, leaving 11 bases between them. The CDR3 reads CASSPQTAQETQYF. Here the CDR3 DNA reads TGTGCCAGCAGCCCTCAGACAGCCCAAGAGACCCAGTACTTC.

This chain joins TRBV11-3 and TRBJ2-1, with 7 bases fitting TRBD2. In germline, CDR1 is SGHNT, CDR2 YENEEA. The ends lost 1 base at V and 4 bases at J; junction bases unmatched: 4. This CDR3 comprises 15 residues. CDR3 sequence: CASSLGSGSYNEQFF. The CDR3 DNA follows: TGTGCCAGCAGCTTAGGTAGCGGGTCATACAATGAGCAGTTCTTC.

This clone was seen once. This chain connects TRBV5-5 to TRBJ2-7, with a weak D call TRBD1 (6 bases). From germline, CDR1 is SGHKS and CDR2 YYEKEE (reference sequence). The germline V and J ends were trimmed by 4 bases and 6 bases, with 14 bases remaining between them. The CDR3 length is 13 residues. The CDR3 loop reads CASSPGTRGEQYF. The CDR3 region has the DNA TGTGCCAGCAGCCCAGGGACAAGGGGCGAGCAGTACTTC.

The chain employs TRBV7-9 and TRBJ1-2; D ambiguous. This CDR3 region has 16 residues. V lost 1 base to trimming and J lost 3 bases, with 15 bases between them. CDR1 SEHNR and CDR2 FQNEAQ come from the germline V gene (reference sequence). The CDR3 reads CASSLGREGLDYGYTF. CDR3 coding DNA: TGTGCCAGCAGCTTAGGGCGCGAAGGGTTGGACTATGGCTACACCTTC.

The chain carries TRBV18 and TRBJ1-3; 12 bases align to TRBD1. CDR1 KGHSH and CDR2 LQKENI come from the germline V gene. Trimming removed 1 base from V and 2 bases from J; junction bases left unmatched: 6. This CDR3 has 18 residues. Here the CDR3 DNA reads TGTGCCAGCTCACCACGTAACCGGGACAGGGGGCCTGGAAACACCATATATTTT. It codes for CASSPRNRDRGPGNTIYF.

This sequence joins TRBV6-6 and TRBJ2-5; 7 nucleotides match TRBD1. Germline V CDR1 and CDR2: MNHNY, SVGAGI (reference sequence). V trimming: 6 bases; J trimming: 4 bases; junction bases outside the gene matches: 5. There are 13 residues in the CDR3. For the CDR3, the DNA is TGTGCCAGCAGATTGACAGGGACAGAGACCCAGTACTTC. Amino acid sequence: CASRLTGTETQYF.

Concerning this clone itself: Additional DNA sequences in this sample encode the identical CDR3. The chain employs TRBV7-9 and TRBJ1-1, with 9 bases fitting TRBD1. CDR3 length: 14 amino acids. V dropped 5 bases and J dropped 1; count of bases not matched to a gene: 2. CDR1 is SEHNR and CDR2 is FQNEAQ in the germline V gene (reference sequence). In DNA form, the CDR3 reads TGTGCCAGCAGCCCGGGACAGGGGAACACTGAAGCTTTCTTT. It specifies CASSPGQGNTEAFF.

The CDR3 nucleotides are TGTGCCAGCAGCTTCGGCAGGGAAGCTTTCTTT. Protein sequence: CASSFGREAFF. The V call is TRBV7-9, the J call TRBJ1-1; D is ambiguous. Trimming removed 3 bases from V and 8 bases from J, with 7 bases in between. Per the germline V gene, CDR1 is SEHNR and CDR2 is FQNEAQ (reference sequence). There are 11 residues in the CDR3.

V usage is TRBV5-4 and J usage is TRBJ2-5, with 7 bases matching TRBD2. Germline assignment: CDR1 SGHNT and CDR2 YYREEE (reference sequence). After removal of 1 base from V and 5 bases from J, the junction contained 5 bases not matched to a gene. This CDR3 spans 14 amino acids. CDR3 sequence (DNA): TGTGCCAGCAGCTTGAAGTTGGGGGGGGAGACCCAGTACTTC. Translation gives CASSLKLGGETQYF.

The rearrangement links TRBV5-1 to TRBJ2-5, with 11 bases lining up with TRBD2. Germline CDR1 reads SGHRS; CDR2 reads YFSETQ. J lost 3 bases, V lost 4 bases, and 2 bases had no gene match. This CDR3 has 14 amino acids. The CDR3 region is CASSVLAGEETQYF. The DNA for the CDR3 is TGCGCCAGCAGCGTACTAGCGGGGGAAGAGACCCAGTACTTC.

This chain connects TRBV10-1 to TRBJ2-5, with TRBD2 identical over 9 bases. V lost 3 bases, J lost 2 bases, and 7 bases stayed unmatched. The CDR3 covers 16 residues. Germline assignment: CDR1 WNHNN and CDR2 SYGVQD (reference sequence). The CDR3 region has the DNA TGCGCCAGCAGTGATCGAGAGCTAGCGGGGCAAGAGACCCAGTACTTC. This translates into CASSDRELAGQETQYF.

The V gene is TRBV7-9, the J gene TRBJ1-3; tentatively, D is TRBD1 (6 bases). V dropped 7 bases and J dropped 1 base, with 14 bases sitting between them. Per the germline V gene, CDR1 is SEHNR and CDR2 is FQNEAQ (reference sequence). There are 15 residues in the CDR3. The chain's CDR3 is CASIWGQGSGNTIYF. In DNA, the CDR3 is TGTGCCAGCATTTGGGGGCAGGGTTCTGGAAACACCATATATTTT.

The chain uses TRBV6-1 and TRBJ2-7; 11 bases are a match to TRBD2. CDR1 is MNHNS and CDR2 is SASEGT in the germline V gene. This CDR3 is built from 15 residues. The V and J ends lost 2 bases and 3 bases, in that order; junction bases with no gene match: 3. The CDR3 sequence is CASSEKTSGGYEQYF. CDR3 sequence (DNA): TGTGCCAGCAGTGAAAAAACTAGCGGGGGCTACGAGCAGTACTTC.

This clone appeared a single time. The gene calls are TRBV19 and TRBJ1-2; D might be TRBD1 (5 bases). The CDR3 runs to 14 residues. Germline values: CDR1 LNHDA, CDR2 SQIVND (reference sequence). V lost 6 bases and J lost 0, with 11 bases in between. CDR3 DNA: TGTGCCAGTAGGTCAGGGACCGCTAACTATGGCTACACCTTC. Protein: CASRSGTANYGYTF.

This rearrangement joins TRBV5-4 to TRBJ2-3; D is unclear. The CDR3 runs 12 residues. CDR1 and CDR2 from the germline V gene are SGHNT and YYREEE (reference sequence). V was cut by 6 bases and J by 7 bases, with 12 bases left in between. The CDR3 bases are TGTGCCAGCAACCTCGACCGTAATACGCAGTATTTT. It yields the protein CASNLDRNTQYF.

By share of the sample, this clone is medium-sized. This chain joins TRBV6-1 and TRBJ1-2; D not certain. CDR1 is MNHNS, CDR2 SASEGT, per germline. There are 13 residues in the CDR3. V was trimmed by 5 bases and J by 2 bases, leaving 9 bases between them. In DNA, the CDR3 is TGTGCCAGCAGTCGTGCGGGGAACTATGGCTACACCTTC. Encoded protein: CASSRAGNYGYTF.

This clone was observed a single time. The chain employs TRBV15 and TRBJ1-2; no clear D gene. Germline values: CDR1 LNHNV, CDR2 YYDKDF (reference sequence). Trimming pared 5 bases from V and 4 bases from J, leaving 20 bases between. The length of the CDR3 is 16 residues. The CDR3 region has the DNA TGTGCCACCAGCCCCGATTTAGTAGTAGTTAGCTATGGCTACACCTTC. Protein product: CATSPDLVVVSYGYTF.

This rearrangement joins TRBV5-1 to TRBJ1-1; TRBD1 matches at 7 bases. Per the germline V gene, CDR1 is SGHRS and CDR2 is YFSETQ. This CDR3 has 14 amino acids. V shed 0 bases and J 8 bases; nucleotides not matched to a gene: 7. The CDR3 DNA reads as TGCGCCAGCAGCTTGGACAGGGGTTCTTCGGAAGCTTTCTTT. Translating gives CASSLDRGSSEAFF.

The chain joins TRBV7-9 to TRBJ2-5; D remains unclear. Germline assignment: CDR1 SEHNR and CDR2 FQNEAQ (reference sequence). The CDR3 consists of 15 residues. The V end lost 5 bases, the J end lost 1 base, and 14 bases lay between the germline ends. CDR3 DNA sequence: TGTGCCAGCAGCGTTACATCGGGCTTCCAAGAGACCCAGTACTTC. It is translated as CASSVTSGFQETQYF.

This sequence joins TRBV7-9 and TRBJ1-2, with 7 bases fitting TRBD1. V lost 1 base and J lost 4; bases outside the gene matches: 3. This CDR3 has 14 residues. Germline loops: CDR1 SEHNR, CDR2 FQNEAQ (reference sequence). This CDR3 reads CASSLGQGGYGYTF. Here the CDR3 DNA reads TGTGCCAGCAGCTTAGGGCAGGGGGGCTATGGCTACACCTTC. Complete variable domain (other parts from reference TRBV7-9 and TRBJ1-2): DTGVSQNPRHKITKRGQNVTFRCDPISEHNRLYWYRQTLGQGPEFLTYFQNEAQLEKSRLLSDRFSAERPKGSFSTLEIQRTEQGDSAMYLCASSLGQGGYGYTFGSGTRLTVV.

This chain joins TRBV7-8 and TRBJ2-1; 7 positions agree with TRBD2. V lost 4 bases, J lost 7 bases, and 10 bases stayed unmatched. This CDR3 has 15 residues. The germline V gene has CDR1 SGHVS and CDR2 FQNEAQ. This CDR3 is CASSWGLPGGNEQFF. In nucleotides, the CDR3 is TGTGCCAGCAGCTGGGGACTCCCGGGAGGAAATGAGCAGTTCTTC.

V gene TRBV6-6 combines with J gene TRBJ2-2; D may correspond to TRBD1 or TRBD2 (5 bases each). This CDR3 has 15 residues. Germline V gene data show CDR1 as MNHNY and CDR2 as SVGAGI (reference sequence). Trimming shortened V by 5 bases and J by 4 bases, and 14 bases separated the two germline ends. The CDR3 loop reads CASSTRDLVTGELFF. Written as DNA, the CDR3 is TGTGCCAGCAGTACCCGGGACCTCGTCACCGGGGAGCTGTTTTTT.